This T cell receptor (beta chain) was observed in a study of T cells after yellow fever vaccination. TCRdb used MiXCR to reprocess the 5' RACE reads, holding one entry per CDR3 protein. The sample yields 350,000 to 450,000 distinct CDR3 sequences, around 20% seen once. The germline gives CDR1 SEHNR, CDR2 FQNEAQ (reference sequence). CDR3 length: 15 amino acids. The V end lost 4 bases, the J end lost 0 bases, and 7 bases lay between the germline ends. The sample holds many counts of this clonotype. The receptor comes from a man between 18 and 29 years old who received the YFV17D yellow fever vaccine. The material was PBMCs, obtained before the yellow fever booster vaccination. The rearrangement joins TRBV7-9 to TRBJ2-6; D perhaps matches TRBD1 (5 bases). The CDR3 nucleotides are TGTGCCAGCAGCTACGACAGCTCTGGGGCCAACGTCCTGACTTTC. It translates to CASSYDSSGANVLTF.